The rows below give T cell receptor beta chains drawn from one sample of a study of blood T cell repertoires in COVID-19. TCRdb's copy holds only in-frame clones and misses some; the assay was immunoSEQ multiplex PCR. Of about 360,000 clones listed, around 82% are singletons. Sequencing used peripheral blood. These receptors all come from a man under 40 with active or convalescent COVID-19. Each CDR3 is given with its conserved first and last residue. Clone size is stated in some rows and not others, as once, few, many or a class when expanded.

V	J	size	CDR3
TRBV4-1	TRBJ2-3	.	CASSPRWVADTQYF
TRBV14	TRBJ1-4	.	CASSPDRAATNEKLFF
TRBV29-1	TRBJ1-1	.	CSVERHPNTEAFF
TRBV21-1	TRBJ2-5	.	CASSKEGTSGGGEETQYF
TRBV7-2	TRBJ2-2	.	CASSLNPEYTGELFF
TRBV5-1	TRBJ2-5	.	CASSLVGTEETQYF
TRBV6-4	TRBJ1-4	few	CASSPTTGAGEKLFF
TRBV5-1	TRBJ1-4	.	CASSLGQIATNEKLFF
TRBV9	TRBJ2-2	.	CASSPLSTGELFF
TRBV19	TRBJ2-7	.	CASSGGKGWWQYF
TRBV7-8	TRBJ2-7	.	CASSRAATGGEQYF
TRBV9	TRBJ2-2	.	CASSVRESTGELFF
TRBV4-3	TRBJ2-7	.	CASSQTRDRPYEQYF
TRBV9	TRBJ1-1	.	CASSTPGELRAFF
TRBV5-5	TRBJ2-3	.	CASSLELAGGGTTDTQYF
TRBV6-4	TRBJ1-1	.	CASSVHHRGYMNTEAFF
TRBV24-1	TRBJ2-7	.	CASRGQGGEQYF
TRBV9	TRBJ2-1	.	CASSDPPGLAQFF
TRBV19	TRBJ1-2	few	CASSDRGTYGYTF
TRBV7-9	TRBJ2-7	.	CASSLGGLSYEQYF
TRBV3-1/TRBV3-2	TRBJ2-1	few	CASSPLLAGGPFSYNEQFF
TRBV6-5	TRBJ1-2	.	CASSYSGGGYTF
TRBV11-2	TRBJ2-3	.	CASSLGKGGRDNTDTQYF
TRBV15	TRBJ1-4	.	CATSRVRGNANEKLFF
TRBV7-9	TRBJ2-6	.	CASRPPRVDSGANVLTF
TRBV28	TRBJ2-2	many	CASRTSGTGLTGELFF
TRBV6-6	TRBJ2-6	.	CASSYRDYGANVLTF
TRBV11-1	TRBJ1-2	once	CASSLSPRDYGYTF
TRBV11-3	TRBJ2-3	few	CASSLSGITDTQYF
TRBV28	TRBJ2-1	.	CASSLLIHGTQQFF
TRBV7-9	TRBJ1-6	.	CASSSGSEGAGSPLHF
TRBV18	TRBJ2-3	.	CASSATGGQSTDTQYF
TRBV5-4	TRBJ1-3	.	CAMRSVSGNTIYF
TRBV30	TRBJ2-5	once	CAWSPGFGTQYF
TRBV12-2	TRBJ1-3	.	CASRFKETGLGSNTIYF
TRBV15	TRBJ2-2	once	CATALGVTGELFF
TRBV19	TRBJ2-7	once	CASSISLIGTGVPYEQYF
TRBV6-6	TRBJ2-1	once	CASAGGGHEQFF
TRBV5-1	TRBJ1-3	.	CASSLTRTGVWGNTIYF
TRBV9	TRBJ1-4	once	CASSATPQGVNEKLFF
TRBV4-1	TRBJ1-2	once	CASSLSIGTGYGYTF